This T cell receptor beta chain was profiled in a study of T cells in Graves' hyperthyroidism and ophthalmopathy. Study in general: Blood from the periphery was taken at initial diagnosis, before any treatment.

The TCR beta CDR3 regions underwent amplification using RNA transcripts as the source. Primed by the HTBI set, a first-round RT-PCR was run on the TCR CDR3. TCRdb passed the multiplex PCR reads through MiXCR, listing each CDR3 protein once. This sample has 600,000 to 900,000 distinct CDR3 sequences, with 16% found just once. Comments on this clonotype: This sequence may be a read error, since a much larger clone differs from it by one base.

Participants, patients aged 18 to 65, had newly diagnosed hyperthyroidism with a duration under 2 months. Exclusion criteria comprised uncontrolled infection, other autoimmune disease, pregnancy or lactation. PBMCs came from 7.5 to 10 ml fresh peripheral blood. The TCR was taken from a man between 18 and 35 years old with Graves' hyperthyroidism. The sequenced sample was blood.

The CDR3 DNA sequence: TGTGCCAGCAGCTTAGACGGTGGGACGGGGGATCCATCGACGAACACTGAAGCTTTCTTT. Translated: CASSLDGGTGDPSTNTEAFF. This chain joins TRBV7-3 and TRBJ1-1, with a weak D call TRBD1 (5 bases). Germline V gene lookup returns CDR1 SGHTA and CDR2 FQGTGA. The CDR3 has 20 amino acids. Trimming took 2 bases from V and 1 from J, leaving 26 bases between them.